The rows below give T cell receptor beta chains drawn from one sample of a study of CD8+ T cells in alopecia areata. Libraries were prepared by immunoSEQ multiplex PCR; TCRdb keeps only in-frame clonotypes and omits some of them. The sample holds about 190,000 clones, about 60% seen once. The sequencing here drew on CD4+ T cells sorted from blood, taken at week 4, from a patient treated with tofacitinib. Receptor source: a human donor with alopecia areata. The CDR3 runs from the conserved cysteine through the conserved F or W. Fields, in order: clone size, J gene, D gene, V gene, CDR3 DNA, CDR3 protein. D genes are given only for firm matches. Clone size is given for some rows only: seen once, a few or many times, or a class if the clone is expanded.

. | TRBJ2-5 | . | TRBV15 | TGTGCCACCAGCAGAGTTGGACTTAGAGGGACCCAGTACTTC | CATSRVGLRGTQYF
. | TRBJ1-2 | . | TRBV7-9 | TGTGCCAGCAGCTTAGCGGTGGACGGTGGCTACACCTTC | CASSLAVDGGYTF
once | TRBJ1-2 | . | TRBV29-1 | TGCAGCGTTGAATCCGGGTTGAGCTATGGCTACACCTTC | CSVESGLSYGYTF
. | TRBJ2-1 | TRBD2 | TRBV30 | TGTGCCTGGAGTTGGAAGGAAGGTAGCGGGAGGGTTGAGCAGTTCTTC | CAWSWKEGSGRVEQFF
. | TRBJ2-2 | . | TRBV9 | TGTGCCAGCAGCGTAGAGAACAGTAACACCGGGGAGCTGTTTTTT | CASSVENSNTGELFF
. | TRBJ1-5 | TRBD1 | TRBV6-6 | TGTGCCAGCAGTAAACAGGGGGGGAATCAGCCCCAGCATTTT | CASSKQGGNQPQHF
. | TRBJ2-3 | . | TRBV5-5 | TGTGCCAGCAGCTTCAGGGTCACAGATACGCAGTATTTT | CASSFRVTDTQYF
few | TRBJ2-3 | TRBD2 | TRBV29-1 | TGCAGCGCGGGACTAGCGGTTAAAGATACGCAGTATTTT | CSAGLAVKDTQYF
. | TRBJ2-7 | TRBD2 | TRBV2 | TGTGCCAGCAGTGCAGGACTAGCAGGCTACGAGCAGTACTTC | CASSAGLAGYEQYF
. | TRBJ1-1 | TRBD1 | TRBV7-3 | TGTGCCAGCAGCCAGGGGGGATTCTCTGAAGCTTTCTTT | CASSQGGFSEAFF
once | TRBJ2-1 | . | TRBV6-4 | TGTGCCAGCAGTGAGGGTCAAAGCTCCTACAATGAGCAGTTCTTC | CASSEGQSSYNEQFF
. | TRBJ2-7 | . | TRBV18 | TGTGCCAGCTCACCTCCGGGACGCAACTCCTACGAGCAGTACTTC | CASSPPGRNSYEQYF
. | TRBJ1-5 | . | TRBV9 | TGTGCCAGCAGCGCCGCCGCAGGTTCCAATCAGCCCCAGCATTTT | CASSAAAGSNQPQHF
few | TRBJ2-2 | . | TRBV30 | TGTGCCTGGAGTCCCGGGGGCACCGGGGAGCTGTTTTTT | CAWSPGGTGELFF
few | TRBJ1-1 | . | TRBV4-3 | TGCGCCAGCAGCCTATCCTCGAACACTGAAGCTTTCTTT | CASSLSSNTEAFF
. | TRBJ2-5 | . | TRBV5-1 | TGCGCCAGCAGCTTACTACAGGGCCGGGATGAGTACTTC | CASSLLQGRDEYF
. | TRBJ2-1 | . | TRBV29-1 | TGCAGCGTTGCTTTTGGCCAGTCCCACAATGAGCAGTTCTTC | CSVAFGQSHNEQFF
. | TRBJ2-7 | . | TRBV23-1 | TGCGCCAGCAGTCAAATGATGTGGGGAGGCTCCTACGAGCAGTACTTC | CASSQMMWGGSYEQYF
. | TRBJ1-3 | TRBD1 | TRBV5-1 | TGCGCCAGCAGAGGGACAGCCAGCTCTGGAAACACCATATATTTT | CASRGTASSGNTIYF
few | TRBJ2-5 | . | TRBV29-1 | TGCAGCGTGTCCCGGGAGCAAGAGACCCAGTACTTC | CSVSREQETQYF
. | TRBJ2-7 | . | TRBV7-2 | TGTGCCAGCAGCTTGGGCAGGGAGAACGAGCAGTACTTC | CASSLGRENEQYF
. | TRBJ2-7 | . | TRBV5-6 | TGTGCCAGCAGCTTGGAGAGCTACGAGCAGTACTTC | CASSLESYEQYF
few | TRBJ2-7 | . | TRBV5-6 | TGTGCCAGCAGCTTGTTCGGGGCTGGCGAGCAGTACTTC | CASSLFGAGEQYF
few | TRBJ1-1 | . | TRBV30 | TGTGCCTGGATTAGCGCGGGGATCAACACTGAAGCTTTCTTT | CAWISAGINTEAFF
. | TRBJ1-2 | . | TRBV7-9 | TGTGCCAGCGTTCGGATGGTAGATGGCTACACCTTC | CASVRMVDGYTF
. | TRBJ1-1 | . | TRBV11-2 | TGTGCCAGCAGCCCAGTTCAGGGAGGCACTGAAGCTTTCTTT | CASSPVQGGTEAFF
. | TRBJ2-5 | . | TRBV18 | TGTGCCAGCTCACGACAAGCGGAGACCCAGTACTTC | CASSRQAETQYF
. | TRBJ1-5 | . | TRBV23-1 | TGCGCCAGCAGTCCCCCCCCTCACGGGGGGGGCAGACAGCCCCAGCATTTT | CASSPPPHGGGRQPQHF
. | TRBJ2-5 | . | TRBV5-1 | TGCGCCAGCAGCGCGGGACTTCAAGAGACCCAGTACTTC | CASSAGLQETQYF
. | TRBJ1-1 | TRBD1 | TRBV30 | TGTGCCTGGAGTTCACAGGGGGGGACTGAAGCTTTCTTT | CAWSSQGGTEAFF
. | TRBJ2-3 | . | TRBV7-3 | TGTGCCAGCAGCGACGGTGCAGATACGCAGTATTTT | CASSDGADTQYF
. | TRBJ2-3 | TRBD1 | TRBV28 | TGTGCCAGCAGTACACACCCCGGGACAGGGTACACAGATACGCAGTATTTT | CASSTHPGTGYTDTQYF
. | TRBJ2-3 | TRBD2 | TRBV29-1 | TGCAGCGTCCTCGGACTAGCGGGAGTACCAGATACGCAGTATTTT | CSVLGLAGVPDTQYF
. | TRBJ2-5 | . | TRBV10-3 | TGTGCCATCAGTCTTGGGGAGACAGCTGAGACCCAGTACTTC | CAISLGETAETQYF
few | TRBJ1-5 | . | TRBV30 | TGTGCCTGGAGTCCCTTTAAGAGGGCAGGGCATAATCAGCCCCAGCATTTT | CAWSPFKRAGHNQPQHF
. | TRBJ2-7 | . | TRBV28 | TGTGCCAGCAGTCAAGCGGCGGCAGGGATCAACGAGCAGTACTTC | CASSQAAAGINEQYF
few | TRBJ2-1 | TRBD2 | TRBV5-4 | TGTGCCAGCAGCTTTTCTAGCGGGAGGAATGAGCAGTTCTTC | CASSFSSGRNEQFF
. | TRBJ2-1 | . | TRBV18 | TGTGCCAGCTCACCTCCAACCCGGGACCGCAAGTTCTTC | CASSPPTRDRKFF
. | TRBJ2-3 | . | TRBV7-2 | TGTGCCAGCAGCCGTGAATTGGCGGCGATAGCAGATACGCAGTATTTT | CASSRELAAIADTQYF
. | TRBJ2-7 | TRBD1 | TRBV29-1 | TGCAGCGTTTCACCTGACAGGGCCGGCGAGCAGTACTTC | CSVSPDRAGEQYF
few | TRBJ2-7 | . | TRBV6-5 | TGTGCCAGCAGTAGGACAGTTTCCTCCTACGAGCAGTACTTC | CASSRTVSSYEQYF
once | TRBJ2-7 | TRBD1 | TRBV15 | TGTGCCACCAGCGCCCGGGACAGGGAACCCCTGCTCGAGCAGTACTTC | CATSARDREPLLEQYF
few | TRBJ1-1 | . | TRBV28 | TGTGCCAGCAGACTGAACACTGAAGCTTTCTTT | CASRLNTEAFF
. | TRBJ2-1 | . | TRBV7-8 | TGTGCCAGCAGGTTAGCTCCAGCGCCTAGCTACAATGAGCAGTTCTTC | CASRLAPAPSYNEQFF
. | TRBJ1-4 | . | TRBV2 | TGTGCCAGCAGTGGAGAGAATCAGCCGTCCAATGAAAAACTGTTTTTT | CASSGENQPSNEKLFF
many | TRBJ2-5 | . | TRBV19 | TGTGCCAGTAGGACACCGGGAGTCCAAGAGACCCAGTACTTC | CASRTPGVQETQYF
few | TRBJ2-7 | . | TRBV2 | TGTGCCAGCAGTGGACAAGGCGCCGAGCAGTACTTC | CASSGQGAEQYF
. | TRBJ1-5 | TRBD1 | TRBV6-1 | TGTGCCAGCACCCAGGACAGGGCGGGGTCCCAGCATTTT | CASTQDRAGSQHF